The next 23 T cell receptor beta chains were all read from a single sample in a study of blood T cell repertoires in COVID-19. Sequencing used immunoSEQ multiplex PCR; TCRdb keeps in-frame clones, though not all of them. The sample includes about 200,000 clones, roughly nine tenths of them seen just once. Sequencing was done on a sample of peripheral blood. The receptors come from a woman aged 70-85 years with acute or convalescent COVID-19.

This chain joins TRBV9 and TRBJ1-2; D perhaps matches TRBD1 (5 bases). CDR1 is SGDLS, CDR2 YYNGEE, per germline. The CDR3 loop spans 12 amino acids. With 4 bases removed from V and 7 bases from J, the gap between germline ends came to 11 bases. The CDR3 here is CASSPGFAGYTF. In nucleotides, the CDR3 is TGTGCCAGCAGCCCAGGGTTTGCTGGCTACACCTTC.

The chain links TRBV7-2 to TRBJ1-2; the D gene is possibly TRBD1 (5 bases). Germline lookup yields CDR1 SGHTA and CDR2 FQGNSA. CDR3 length: 14 residues. The ends were cut back, 1 base at V and 3 bases at J, with 9 bases in the middle. DNA for the CDR3: TGTGCCAGCAGCTTAGTACCGGGGGACTATGGCTACACCTTC. The encoded protein is CASSLVPGDYGYTF.

This chain connects TRBV5-8 to TRBJ2-6; 7 bases are shared with TRBD1. The CDR3 spans 19 residues. V shed 4 bases, J shed 0 bases, and the junction held 13 bases outside the gene matches. The germline gives CDR1 SGHTS, CDR2 YDEGEE. This CDR3 is CASSTESGTAYSGANVLTF. The CDR3 nucleotides read TGTGCCAGCAGCACGGAGTCCGGGACAGCTTACTCTGGGGCCAACGTCCTGACTTTC.

J is TRBJ1-4 and V is TRBV2; TRBD1 aligns across 8 bases. The V gene's germline CDR1 is SNHLY and CDR2 FYNNEI. This CDR3 has 14 amino acids. Trimming cost V 3 bases and J 8 bases; bases outside gene matches: 5. CDR3 region: CASSEDRVREKLFF. CDR3 DNA: TGTGCCAGCAGTGAGGACAGGGTCAGGGAAAAACTGTTTTTT.

The chain carries TRBV7-2 and TRBJ1-5; D call uncertain. CDR3 length: 13 amino acids. Trimming removed 1 base from V and 7 bases from J, with 8 bases in between. Germline-derived CDR1 and CDR2 are SGHTA and FQGNSA. The CDR3 region has the DNA TGTGCCAGCAGCTTAGGTAACTGGCAGCCCCAGCATTTT. Protein: CASSLGNWQPQHF.

The rearrangement joins TRBV19 to TRBJ1-1; the match to TRBD1 covers 9 bases. V lost 7 bases to trimming and J lost 0 bases; unmatched junction nucleotides: 9. Looked up from germline, CDR1 is LNHDA and CDR2 is SQIVND (reference sequence). The CDR3 totals 16 residues. CDR3 coding DNA: TGTGCCAGTACCGATAGGACAGGGGCATTGAACACTGAAGCTTTCTTT. Translation: CASTDRTGALNTEAFF.

This chain links TRBV7-2 with TRBJ1-2; 7 bases match TRBD1. Losses at the gene ends were 1 base for V and 2 bases for J; bases not matched to a gene: 1. This CDR3 spans 14 amino acids. Germline V gene sequence: CDR1 SGHTA, CDR2 FQGNSA. The CDR3 coding sequence is TGTGCCAGCAGCTTAGTGACAGGGAACTATGGCTACACCTTC. Translated: CASSLVTGNYGYTF.

The V and J genes are TRBV4-1 and TRBJ1-2; no clear D. In germline, CDR1 is MGHRA, CDR2 YSYEKL. The V end lost 4 bases, the J end lost 4 bases, and 10 bases lay between the germline ends. The CDR3 runs to 13 residues. CDR3 residues: CASSPAGFYGYTF. DNA for the CDR3: TGCGCCAGCAGCCCGGCAGGATTCTATGGCTACACCTTC.

V usage is TRBV6-4 and J usage is TRBJ2-5, with D hard to call. Trimming stripped 5 bases from V and 1 base from J, with 8 bases between. This CDR3 spans 13 amino acids. The germline gives CDR1 MRHNA, CDR2 SNTAGT. As DNA, the CDR3 is TGTGCCAGCAGTATCACGGTCCAAGAGACCCAGTACTTC. The encoded protein is CASSITVQETQYF.

This rearrangement joins TRBV7-5 to TRBJ1-1; no DNA check was done on the table's D call, TRBD1. TRBV7-5 is a documented pseudogene. The CDR3 is 17 amino acids. The CDR3 region has the DNA TGTGTCAGAAGCTCAAACCATTCGACAGGGGTAGAGACTGAAGCTTTCTTT. As protein: CVRSSNHSTGVETEAFF.

The chain links TRBV9 to TRBJ2-3; D is possibly TRBD2 (6 bases). Germline CDR1 SGDLS, CDR2 YYNGEE. The CDR3 extends over 15 amino acids. V dropped 0 bases and J dropped 3 bases, with 11 bases sitting between them. CDR3 in amino acids: CASSVGERATDTQYF. CDR3 nucleotides: TGTGCCAGCAGCGTAGGGGAGCGGGCGACAGATACGCAGTATTTT.

The chain recombines TRBV19 with TRBJ2-3; 10 bases fit TRBD2. This CDR3 is built from 14 residues. Germline CDR1 reads LNHDA; CDR2 reads SQIVND (reference sequence). Losses at the gene ends were 6 bases for V and 4 bases for J; bases not matched to a gene: 4. CDR3 region: CASSQAGGPDTQYF. The CDR3 coding sequence is TGTGCCAGTAGCCAAGCGGGAGGGCCAGATACGCAGTATTTT.

The rearrangement uses TRBV25-1 and TRBJ1-2; the D gene is possibly TRBD1 (6 bases). This CDR3 contains 13 residues. Trimming took 6 bases from V and 4 from J, leaving 12 bases between them. From germline, CDR1 is MGHDK and CDR2 SYGVNS. The CDR3 DNA follows: TGTGCCAGCAGAGACACAGGGACCTATGGCTACACCTTC. This translates into CASRDTGTYGYTF.

This clone was counted once. The chain carries TRBV15 and TRBJ1-2, with 7 bases matching TRBD1. J was trimmed by 4 bases and V by 0 bases; bases with no gene match: 11. CDR1 and CDR2 from the germline V gene are LNHNV and YYDKDF (reference sequence). CDR3 length: 17 amino acids. The DNA of the CDR3 is TGTGCCACCAGCAGAGATCTCAGTCGGGGACAGACCTATGGCTACACCTTC. This sequence encodes CATSRDLSRGQTYGYTF.

The table lists this clone with a few counts. This chain uses TRBV4-3 with TRBJ1-2; D gene uncertain. V lost 1 base, J lost 0 bases, and 6 bases lay in between. Germline V gene data show CDR1 as LGHNA and CDR2 as YSLEER. The CDR3 runs 14 residues. CDR3 amino acids: CASSQGRANYGYTF. The CDR3 coding sequence is TGCGCCAGCAGCCAAGGGAGAGCTAACTATGGCTACACCTTC.

The chain joins TRBV5-1 to TRBJ2-1; D may be TRBD2 (7 bases). From germline, CDR1 is SGHRS and CDR2 YFSETQ. The CDR3 loop spans 16 amino acids. V dropped 3 bases and J dropped 0 bases, with 13 bases sitting between them. As DNA, the CDR3 is TGCGCCAGCAGCTGGGGGGGCGGGAGCTCCTACAATGAGCAGTTCTTC. This codes for CASSWGGGSSYNEQFF.

The V gene is TRBV25-1, the J gene TRBJ2-5; maybe TRBD1 (5 bases). The germline gives CDR1 MGHDK, CDR2 SYGVNS. The CDR3 runs to 12 residues. V lost 4 bases to trimming and J lost 10 bases, with 13 bases between them. The chain's CDR3 is CASSGTGLVQYF. The DNA for the CDR3 is TGTGCCAGCAGTGGTACAGGTTTGGTCCAGTACTTC. The entire variable domain, with the rest obtained from reference TRBV25-1 and TRBJ2-5, is as follows: EADIYQTPRYLVIGTGKKITLECSQTMGHDKMYWYQQDPGMELHLIHYSYGVNSTEKGDLSSESTVSRIRTEHFPLTLESARPSHTSQYLCASSGTGLVQYFGPGTRLLVL.

There are a few counts of this clone. The rearrangement joins TRBV3-1 (or the pseudogene TRBV3-2) to TRBJ1-3; TRBD1 agrees at 7 bases. The CDR3 runs to 12 residues. Germline lookup yields CDR1 LGHDT and CDR2 YNNKEL (reference sequence). The J segment lost 11 bases and the V segment lost 6 bases, leaving 7 bases of the junction unmatched. The CDR3 bases are TGTGCCAGCAGATCTCGACAGGGAGCCATATATTTT. Encoded protein: CASRSRQGAIYF.

The V call is TRBV4-2, the J call TRBJ2-1; no definite D call. Germline CDR1 is LGHNA and CDR2 is YNFKEQ. The CDR3 is 16 amino acids. The V gene lost 0 bases and the J gene lost 1 base, with 10 bases spanning the gap. The CDR3 sequence: CASSQEWLPSYNEQFF. The DNA for the CDR3 is TGTGCCAGCAGCCAAGAGTGGCTCCCTTCCTACAATGAGCAGTTCTTC.

The chain has TRBV5-1 and TRBJ2-1, with 10 bases fitting TRBD2. The germline CDR1 and CDR2 sequences are SGHRS and YFSETQ. This CDR3 comprises 15 residues. The trim removed 3 bases at V and 10 bases at J, leaving 10 bases unmatched. The chain's CDR3 is CASSSGGLAEKEQFF. In DNA, the CDR3 is TGCGCCAGCAGCTCTGGAGGACTAGCGGAGAAGGAGCAGTTCTTC.

The V gene is TRBV5-1, the J gene TRBJ2-3, with 9 bases lining up with TRBD2. After removal of 0 bases from V and 3 bases from J, the junction contained 2 bases not matched to a gene. Germline lookup yields CDR1 SGHRS and CDR2 YFSETQ. The CDR3 runs 15 residues. CDR3 amino acids: CASSLAGLATDTQYF. For the CDR3, the DNA is TGCGCCAGCAGCTTGGCGGGACTAGCTACAGATACGCAGTATTTT.

The chain carries TRBV12-3 or TRBV12-4 and TRBJ1-1; the match to TRBD1 covers 9 bases. This CDR3 has 12 amino acids. Losses at the gene ends were 5 bases for V and 9 bases for J; bases not matched to a gene: 4. The CDR3, as DNA: TGTGCCAGCAGTAACAGGGGGCTGAAAGCTTTCTTT. It translates to CASSNRGLKAFF.

This sequence joins TRBV5-1 and TRBJ1-2, with D maybe TRBD1 (6 bases). Trimming took 0 bases from V and 6 from J, leaving 15 bases between them. From germline, CDR1 is SGHRS and CDR2 YFSETQ. This CDR3 contains 15 residues. The CDR3 region has the DNA TGCGCCAGCAGCTTGGGCCCAGGGGTTTTACATGGCTACACCTTC. Protein: CASSLGPGVLHGYTF. Full variable domain (remainder filled in from reference TRBV5-1 and TRBJ1-2): KAGVTQTPRYLIKTRGQQVTLSCSPISGHRSVSWYQQTPGQGLQFLFEYFSETQRNKGNFPGRFSGRQFSNSRSEMNVSTLELGDSALYLCASSLGPGVLHGYTFGSGTRLTVV.